These 5 T cell receptor beta chains share one sample of origin, sequenced in a study of identifying expanded T cells in peripheral blood. Profiling relied on immunoSEQ multiplex PCR, and the TCRdb table lists in-frame clones only, not all of them. The table includes about 58,000 clones, around 81% detected once. The sample taken for sequencing was blood. The source of these receptors is a person aged 18 to 70 in good health.

The chain is built from TRBV5-1 and TRBJ1-2, with D possibly matching TRBD1 (5 bases). The V end lost 0 bases, the J end lost 8 bases, and 17 bases lay between the germline ends. CDR1 SGHRS and CDR2 YFSETQ come from the germline V gene. The CDR3 totals 15 residues. CDR3 region: CASSLGGAGSRGYTF. The CDR3 DNA follows: TGCGCCAGCAGCTTGGGCGGGGCGGGATCGCGGGGCTACACCTTC. The whole variable domain, filled in from reference TRBV5-1 and TRBJ1-2, reads KAGVTQTPRYLIKTRGQQVTLSCSPISGHRSVSWYQQTPGQGLQFLFEYFSETQRNKGNFPGRFSGRQFSNSRSEMNVSTLELGDSALYLCASSLGGAGSRGYTFGSGTRLTVV.

This chain links TRBV30 with TRBJ1-2; no clear D. This CDR3 region has 15 residues. CDR1 is GTSNPN, CDR2 SVGIG, per germline (reference sequence). Trimming stripped 4 bases from V and 3 bases from J, with 18 bases between. In nucleotides, the CDR3 is TGTGCCTGGACCTTGGATACCTCTAGGGACTATGGCTACACCTTC. Its protein is CAWTLDTSRDYGYTF.

The chain uses TRBV5-4 and TRBJ1-6; the D is unclear. V shed 0 bases and J shed 8 bases, with 12 bases lying between them. The CDR3 runs 15 residues. Germline V gene lookup returns CDR1 SGHNT and CDR2 YYREEE (reference sequence). CDR3 DNA: TGTGCCAGCAGCTTGGCCGCGTCTCGGGATTCACCCCTCCACTTT. As protein: CASSLAASRDSPLHF. Together with reference TRBV5-4 and TRBJ1-6, the CDR3 gives the full variable domain: ETGVTQSPTHLIKTRGQQVTLRCSSQSGHNTVSWYQQALGQGPQFIFQYYREEENGRGNFPPRFSGLQFPNYSSELNVNALELDDSALYLCASSLAASRDSPLHFGNGTRLTVT.

The table lists this clone with a few counts. The chain is built from TRBV2 and TRBJ1-1; TRBD1 agrees at 8 bases. The CDR3 covers 16 residues. V was pared by 5 bases and J by 7 bases, with 15 bases of the junction left unmatched. Per the germline V gene, CDR1 is SNHLY and CDR2 is FYNNEI. Here the CDR3 reads CASSRDRSPRRLEAFF. In DNA, the CDR3 is TGTGCCAGCAGTCGGGACAGGTCCCCTCGGAGGCTTGAAGCTTTCTTT.

The V gene is TRBV9, the J gene TRBJ2-2; a weak D match, TRBD2 (8 bases). The length of the CDR3 is 18 residues. Germline values: CDR1 SGDLS, CDR2 YYNGEE. Trimming pared 2 bases from V and 3 bases from J, leaving 20 bases between. The CDR3 sequence is CASSVSPGGDRYTGELFF. The CDR3 region has the DNA TGTGCCAGCAGCGTGTCCCCGGGGGGGGACAGATACACCGGGGAGCTGTTTTTT. The full variable domain, completed using reference TRBV9 and TRBJ2-2, is DSGVTQTPKHLITATGQRVTLRCSPRSGDLSVYWYQQSLDQGLQFLIQYYNGEERAKGNILERFSAQQFPDLHSELNLSSLELGDSALYFCASSVSPGGDRYTGELFFGEGSRLTVL.